This TCR beta chain was recovered during a study of identical twins. With template switching, a universal primer site was added, and the cDNA carried unique molecular identifiers. Each CDR3 protein is one row after TCRdb ran MiXCR on the 5' RACE reads. Here the sample spans 350,000 to 450,000 distinct CDR3 sequences, 18% being singletons. Turning to this clonotype: Antigen specificity is unknown.

The V segment lost 4 bases and the J segment 5 bases; nucleotides outside the gene matches: 6. Germline V gene data show CDR1 as MDHEN and CDR2 as SYDVKM. The CDR3 runs 15 residues. Study-level results: Out-of-frame alpha sequences common to twins were enriched for low generation probability. The same donors were not followed; conclusions instead depended on cross-sectional statistical analysis.

The sequence was obtained from a middle-aged man in good health. The genes are TRBV28 and TRBJ2-5; the match to TRBD1 covers 11 bases. Sequencing was performed on naive T cells sorted from blood. CDR3 coding DNA: TGTGCCAGCAGTTCCTGGACAGGGGGCGAGGAGACCCAGTACTTC. Encoded protein: CASSSWTGGEETQYF.